The rows below give T cell receptor beta chains drawn from one sample of a study of early T cells in non-severe SARS-CoV-2 infection. TCRdb re-called the 5' RACE reads through MiXCR, storing one row per CDR3 protein. The data contain tens of thousands of distinct CDR3 sequences, roughly 9% of them singletons. Material: whole blood, obtained at baseline. These receptors were collected from an adult who was a healthcare worker with PCR-confirmed SARS-CoV-2 infection or an uninfected control (not recorded which). Both conserved end residues are part of each CDR3. A D gene is named only where the DNA matches it firmly. Not every row has a clone size; where given, it reads once, few, many or a size class.

J: TRBJ2-1; V: TRBV27; D: .; size: few; CDR3: CASSLSLPGLYNEQFF; DNA: TGTGCCAGCAGTTTATCCCTCCCAGGCCTATACAATGAGCAGTTCTTC
J: TRBJ2-7; V: TRBV18; D: .; size: .; CDR3: CASSPLTGEQGEQYF; DNA: TGTGCCAGCTCCCCCCTCACGGGAGAGCAGGGCGAGCAGTACTTC
J: TRBJ2-5; V: TRBV5-1; D: TRBD1; size: few; CDR3: CASSLGTGEETQYF; DNA: TGCGCCAGCAGCTTAGGGACAGGGGAAGAGACCCAGTACTTC
J: TRBJ2-3; V: TRBV29-1; D: TRBD1; size: many; CDR3: CSAQTGSADTQYF; DNA: TGCAGCGCCCAGACAGGGTCGGCAGATACGCAGTATTTT
J: TRBJ2-5; V: TRBV7-2; D: TRBD1; size: .; CDR3: CASKSTGQETQYF; DNA: TGTGCCAGCAAATCGACAGGGCAAGAGACCCAGTACTTC
J: TRBJ2-7; V: TRBV7-9; D: TRBD1; size: many; CDR3: CASSFGQGARDEQYF; DNA: TGTGCCAGCAGCTTCGGACAGGGGGCTCGGGACGAGCAGTACTTC
J: TRBJ1-6; V: TRBV14; D: TRBD1; size: .; CDR3: CASSLTGDSPLHF; DNA: TGTGCCAGCAGCCTTACAGGGGATTCACCCCTCCACTTT
J: TRBJ2-3; V: TRBV6-5; D: .; size: many; CDR3: CASSSQGTQYF; DNA: TGTGCCAGCAGTTCCCAAGGCACGCAGTATTTT
J: TRBJ1-1; V: TRBV20-1; D: .; size: .; CDR3: CSAPRQQPEAFF; DNA: TGCAGTGCCCCTAGACAGCAACCTGAAGCTTTCTTT
J: TRBJ2-5; V: TRBV7-3; D: TRBD1; size: few; CDR3: CASSYDREETQYF; DNA: TGTGCCAGCAGCTATGACAGGGAAGAGACCCAGTACTTC